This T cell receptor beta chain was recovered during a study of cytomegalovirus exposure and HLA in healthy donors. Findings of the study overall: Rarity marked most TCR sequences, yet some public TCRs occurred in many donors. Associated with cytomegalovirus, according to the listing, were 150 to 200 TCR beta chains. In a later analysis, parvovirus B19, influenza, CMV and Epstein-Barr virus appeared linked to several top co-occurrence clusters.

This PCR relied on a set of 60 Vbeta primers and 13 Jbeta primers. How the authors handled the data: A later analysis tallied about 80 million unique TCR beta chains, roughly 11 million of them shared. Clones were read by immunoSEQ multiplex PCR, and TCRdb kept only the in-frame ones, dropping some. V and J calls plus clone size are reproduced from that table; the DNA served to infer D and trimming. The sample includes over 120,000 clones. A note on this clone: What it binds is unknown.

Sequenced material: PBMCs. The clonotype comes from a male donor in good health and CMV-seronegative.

The chain's CDR3 is CAWSAPDEQYF. The CDR3 DNA follows: TGTGCCTGGAGTGCCCCGGACGAGCAGTACTTC. This chain joins TRBV30 and TRBJ2-7, with no clear D. Germline CDR1 reads GTSNPN; CDR2 reads SVGIG (reference sequence). CDR3 length equals 11 residues. V lost 1 base to trimming and J lost 5 bases, with 6 bases between them.